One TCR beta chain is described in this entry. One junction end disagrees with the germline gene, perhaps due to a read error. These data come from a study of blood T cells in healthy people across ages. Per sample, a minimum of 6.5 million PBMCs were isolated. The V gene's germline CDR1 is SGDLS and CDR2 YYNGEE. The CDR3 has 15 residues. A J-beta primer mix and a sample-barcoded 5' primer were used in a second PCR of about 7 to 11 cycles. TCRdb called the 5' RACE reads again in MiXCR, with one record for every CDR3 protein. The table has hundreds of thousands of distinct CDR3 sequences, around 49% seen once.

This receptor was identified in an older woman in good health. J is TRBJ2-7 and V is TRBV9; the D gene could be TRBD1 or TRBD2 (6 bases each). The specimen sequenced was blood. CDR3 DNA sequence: TGTGCCAGCGGCGTAGAAGGGGGGAAGACCTACGAGCAGTACTTC. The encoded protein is CASGVEGGKTYEQYF.